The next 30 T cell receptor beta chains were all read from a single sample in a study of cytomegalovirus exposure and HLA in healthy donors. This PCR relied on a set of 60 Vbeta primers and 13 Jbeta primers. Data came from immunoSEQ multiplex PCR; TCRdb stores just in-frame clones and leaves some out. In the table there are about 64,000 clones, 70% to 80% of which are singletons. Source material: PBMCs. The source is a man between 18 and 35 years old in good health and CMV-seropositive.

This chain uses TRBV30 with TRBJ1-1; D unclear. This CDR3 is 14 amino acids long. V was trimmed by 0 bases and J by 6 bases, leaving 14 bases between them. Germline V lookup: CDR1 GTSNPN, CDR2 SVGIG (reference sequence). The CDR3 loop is CAWSVNMGSAEAFF. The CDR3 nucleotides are TGTGCCTGGAGTGTAAATATGGGTAGCGCTGAAGCTTTCTTT.

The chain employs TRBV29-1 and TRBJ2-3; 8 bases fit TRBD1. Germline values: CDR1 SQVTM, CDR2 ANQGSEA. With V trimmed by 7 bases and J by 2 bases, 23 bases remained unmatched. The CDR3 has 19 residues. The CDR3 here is CSALLVGFGTGLFTDTQYF. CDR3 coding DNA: TGCAGCGCATTACTTGTGGGTTTCGGGACAGGCCTATTCACAGATACGCAGTATTTT.

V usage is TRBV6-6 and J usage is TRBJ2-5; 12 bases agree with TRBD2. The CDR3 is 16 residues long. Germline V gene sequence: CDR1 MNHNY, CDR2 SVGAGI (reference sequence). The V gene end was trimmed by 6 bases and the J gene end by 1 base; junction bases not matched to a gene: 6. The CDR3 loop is CASSQGLAGFQETQYF. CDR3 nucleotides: TGTGCCAGCAGCCAAGGACTAGCGGGATTCCAAGAGACCCAGTACTTC.

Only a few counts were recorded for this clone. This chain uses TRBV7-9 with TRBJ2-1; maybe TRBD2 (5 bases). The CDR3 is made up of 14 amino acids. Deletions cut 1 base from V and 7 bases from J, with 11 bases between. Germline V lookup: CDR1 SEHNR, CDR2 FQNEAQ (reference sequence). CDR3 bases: TGTGCCAGCAGCTTAGGGGTGGGGAGAAATGAGCAGTTCTTC. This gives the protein CASSLGVGRNEQFF. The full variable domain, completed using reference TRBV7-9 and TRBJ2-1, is DTGVSQNPRHKITKRGQNVTFRCDPISEHNRLYWYRQTLGQGPEFLTYFQNEAQLEKSRLLSDRFSAERPKGSFSTLEIQRTEQGDSAMYLCASSLGVGRNEQFFGPGTRLTVL.

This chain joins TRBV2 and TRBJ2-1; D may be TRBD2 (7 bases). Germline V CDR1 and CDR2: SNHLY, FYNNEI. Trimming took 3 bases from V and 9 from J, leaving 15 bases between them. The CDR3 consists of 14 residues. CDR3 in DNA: TGTGCCAGCAGTGATACGGGGGGCTCCGTTGAGCAGTTCTTC. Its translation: CASSDTGGSVEQFF.

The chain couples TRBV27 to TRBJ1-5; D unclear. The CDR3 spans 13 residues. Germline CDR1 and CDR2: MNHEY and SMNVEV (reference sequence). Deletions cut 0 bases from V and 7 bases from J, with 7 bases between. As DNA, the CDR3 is TGTGCCAGCAGTTTATCGTACATACAGCCCCAGCATTTT. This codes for CASSLSYIQPQHF.

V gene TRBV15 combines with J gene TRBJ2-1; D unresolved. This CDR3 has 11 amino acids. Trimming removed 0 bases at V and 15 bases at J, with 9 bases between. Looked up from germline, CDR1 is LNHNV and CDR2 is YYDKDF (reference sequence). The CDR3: CATSRDPVSFF. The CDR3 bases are TGTGCCACCAGCAGAGATCCGGTCTCGTTCTTC.

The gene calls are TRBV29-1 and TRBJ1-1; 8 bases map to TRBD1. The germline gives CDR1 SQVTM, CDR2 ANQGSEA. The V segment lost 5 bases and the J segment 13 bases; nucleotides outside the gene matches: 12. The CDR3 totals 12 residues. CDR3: CSVRGQGKGGFF. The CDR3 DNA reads TGCAGCGTTCGAGGACAGGGAAAAGGAGGTTTCTTT. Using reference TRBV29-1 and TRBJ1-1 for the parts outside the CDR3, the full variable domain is SAVISQKPSRDICQRGTSLTIQCQVDSQVTMMFWYRQQPGQSLTLIATANQGSEATYESGFVIDKFPISRPNLTFSTLTVSNMSPEDSSIYLCSVRGQGKGGFFGQGTRLTVV.

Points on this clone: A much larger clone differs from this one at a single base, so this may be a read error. CDR3 residues: CASSRTGNTEAFF. The CDR3 DNA follows: TGTGCCAGCAGTAGGACAGGGAACACTGAAGCTTTCTTT. This chain uses TRBV27 with TRBJ1-1, with 7 nucleotides matching TRBD1. This CDR3 is 13 amino acids long. Germline V CDR1 and CDR2: MNHEY, SMNVEV (reference sequence). The trim removed 5 bases at V and 1 base at J, leaving 1 base unmatched.

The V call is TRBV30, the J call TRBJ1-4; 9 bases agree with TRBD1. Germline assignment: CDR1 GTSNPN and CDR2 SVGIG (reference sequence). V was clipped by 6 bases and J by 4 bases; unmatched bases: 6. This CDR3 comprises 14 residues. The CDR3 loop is CACLTGGGNEKLFF. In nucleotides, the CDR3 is TGTGCCTGCCTCACAGGGGGCGGTAATGAAAAACTGTTTTTT.

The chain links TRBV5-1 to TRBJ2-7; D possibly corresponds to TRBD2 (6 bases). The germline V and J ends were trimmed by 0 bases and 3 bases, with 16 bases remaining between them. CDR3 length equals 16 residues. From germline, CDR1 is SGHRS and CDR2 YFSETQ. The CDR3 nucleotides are TGCGCCAGCAGCTTGGGTAGCGGCGAACCTTACTACGAGCAGTACTTC. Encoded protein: CASSLGSGEPYYEQYF. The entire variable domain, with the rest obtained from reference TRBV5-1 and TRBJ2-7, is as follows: KAGVTQTPRYLIKTRGQQVTLSCSPISGHRSVSWYQQTPGQGLQFLFEYFSETQRNKGNFPGRFSGRQFSNSRSEMNVSTLELGDSALYLCASSLGSGEPYYEQYFGPGTRLTVT.

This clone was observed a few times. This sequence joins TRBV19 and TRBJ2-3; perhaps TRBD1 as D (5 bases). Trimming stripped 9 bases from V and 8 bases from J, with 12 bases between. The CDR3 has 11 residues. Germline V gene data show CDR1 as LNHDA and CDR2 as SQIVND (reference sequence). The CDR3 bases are TGTGCCAGCCTTAGGGGTGTTACGCAGTATTTT. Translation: CASLRGVTQYF. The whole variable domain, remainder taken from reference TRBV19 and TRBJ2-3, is DGGITQSPKYLFRKEGQNVTLSCEQNLNHDAMYWYRQDPGQGLRLIYYSQIVNDFQKGDIAEGYSVSREKKESFPLTVTSAQKNPTAFYLCASLRGVTQYFGPGTRLTVL.

CDR3 amino acids: CSGTGQGQETQYF. Here the CDR3 DNA reads TGCAGCGGTACGGGACAGGGGCAAGAGACCCAGTACTTC. The J gene is TRBJ2-5, the V gene TRBV29-1, with 10 positions matching TRBD1. Trimming at V came to 7 bases and at J to 2 bases, leaving 4 bases not matched to a gene. CDR1 and CDR2 from the germline V gene are SQVTM and ANQGSEA. CDR3 size: 13 residues. The variable domain in full, with the rest retrieved from reference TRBV29-1 and TRBJ2-5, is SAVISQKPSRDICQRGTSLTIQCQVDSQVTMMFWYRQQPGQSLTLIATANQGSEATYESGFVIDKFPISRPNLTFSTLTVSNMSPEDSSIYLCSGTGQGQETQYFGPGTRLLVL.

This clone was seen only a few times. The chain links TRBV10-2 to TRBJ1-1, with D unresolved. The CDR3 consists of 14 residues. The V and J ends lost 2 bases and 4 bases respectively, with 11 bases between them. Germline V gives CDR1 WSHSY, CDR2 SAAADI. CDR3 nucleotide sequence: TGCGCCAGCAGTGAGGCAGCCACGGGCACTGAAGCTTTCTTT. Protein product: CASSEAATGTEAFF.

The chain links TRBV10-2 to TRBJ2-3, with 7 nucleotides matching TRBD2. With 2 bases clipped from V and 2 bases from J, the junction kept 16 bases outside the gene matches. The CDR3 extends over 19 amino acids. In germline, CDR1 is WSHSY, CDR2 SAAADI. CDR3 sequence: CASSEAVPASGTNTDTQYF. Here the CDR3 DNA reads TGCGCCAGCAGTGAGGCGGTACCGGCGTCTGGGACTAACACAGATACGCAGTATTTT.

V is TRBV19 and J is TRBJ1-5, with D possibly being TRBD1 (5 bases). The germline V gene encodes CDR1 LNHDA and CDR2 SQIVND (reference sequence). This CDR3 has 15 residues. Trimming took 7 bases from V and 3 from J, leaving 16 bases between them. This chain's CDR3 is CASTPGGRDNQPQHF. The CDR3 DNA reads TGTGCCAGTACCCCGGGGGGGAGGGACAATCAGCCCCAGCATTTT.

The CDR3 loop is CAYTGQGDQPQHF. In nucleotides, the CDR3 is TGTGCCTACACCGGACAGGGGGATCAGCCCCAGCATTTT. The chain couples TRBV30 to TRBJ1-5; 10 bases are a match to TRBD1. Germline loops: CDR1 GTSNPN, CDR2 SVGIG (reference sequence). The J segment lost 5 bases and the V segment lost 7 bases, leaving 5 bases of the junction unmatched. The CDR3 has 13 amino acids.

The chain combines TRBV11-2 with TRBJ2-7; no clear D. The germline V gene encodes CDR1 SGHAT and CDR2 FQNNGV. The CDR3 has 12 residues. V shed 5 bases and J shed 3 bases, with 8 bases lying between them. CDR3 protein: CASSPTGYEQYF. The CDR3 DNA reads TGTGCCAGCAGCCCAACCGGCTACGAGCAGTACTTC.

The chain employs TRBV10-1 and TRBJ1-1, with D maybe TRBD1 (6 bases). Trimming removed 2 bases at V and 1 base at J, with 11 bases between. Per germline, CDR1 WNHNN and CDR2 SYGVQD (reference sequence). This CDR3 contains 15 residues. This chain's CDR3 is CASSETPQGNTEAFF. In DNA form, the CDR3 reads TGCGCCAGCAGTGAGACCCCACAGGGGAACACTGAAGCTTTCTTT.

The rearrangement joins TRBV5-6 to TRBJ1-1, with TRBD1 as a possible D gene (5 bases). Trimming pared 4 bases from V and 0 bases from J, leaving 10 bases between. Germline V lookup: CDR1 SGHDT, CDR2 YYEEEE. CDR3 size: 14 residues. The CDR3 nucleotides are TGTGCCAGCAGCGCCGGACAATTGAACACTGAAGCTTTCTTT. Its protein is CASSAGQLNTEAFF.

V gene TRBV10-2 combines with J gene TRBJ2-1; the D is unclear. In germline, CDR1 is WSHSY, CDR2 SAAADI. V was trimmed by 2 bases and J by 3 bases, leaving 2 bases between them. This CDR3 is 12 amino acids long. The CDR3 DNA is TGCGCCAGCAGTGAGCACTACAATGAGCAGTTCTTC. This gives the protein CASSEHYNEQFF.

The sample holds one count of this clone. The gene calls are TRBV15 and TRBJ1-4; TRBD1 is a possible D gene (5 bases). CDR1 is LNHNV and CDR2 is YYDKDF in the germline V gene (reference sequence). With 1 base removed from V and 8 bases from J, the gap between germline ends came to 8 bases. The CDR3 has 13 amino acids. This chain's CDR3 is CATSRGGDEKLFF. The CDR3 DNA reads TGTGCCACCAGCAGAGGGGGGGACGAAAAACTGTTTTTT.

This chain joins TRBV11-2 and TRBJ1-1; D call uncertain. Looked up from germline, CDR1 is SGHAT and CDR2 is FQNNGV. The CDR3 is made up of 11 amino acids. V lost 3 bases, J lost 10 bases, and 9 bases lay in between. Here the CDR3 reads CASSFNSRAFF. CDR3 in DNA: TGTGCCAGCAGCTTCAACTCAAGAGCTTTCTTT.

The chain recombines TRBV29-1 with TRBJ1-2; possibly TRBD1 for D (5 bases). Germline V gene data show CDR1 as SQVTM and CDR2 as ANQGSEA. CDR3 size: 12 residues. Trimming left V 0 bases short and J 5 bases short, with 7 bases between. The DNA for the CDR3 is TGCAGCGTTGAAGACCCAGGGTATGGCTACACCTTC. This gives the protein CSVEDPGYGYTF.

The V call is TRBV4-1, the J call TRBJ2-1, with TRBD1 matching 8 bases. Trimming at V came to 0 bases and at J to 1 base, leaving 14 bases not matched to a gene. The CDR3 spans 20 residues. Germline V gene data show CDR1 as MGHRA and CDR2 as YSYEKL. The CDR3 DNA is TGCGCCAGCAGCCAAGATAGAAGTGCAGGGGGCGTTGGGTCCTACAATGAGCAGTTCTTC. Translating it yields CASSQDRSAGGVGSYNEQFF.

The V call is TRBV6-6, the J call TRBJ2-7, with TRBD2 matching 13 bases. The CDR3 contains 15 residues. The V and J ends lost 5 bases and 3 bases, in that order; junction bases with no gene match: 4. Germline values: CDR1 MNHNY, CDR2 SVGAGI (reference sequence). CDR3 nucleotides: TGTGCCAGCAGTCCACTAGCGGGAGGGCACTACGAGCAGTACTTC. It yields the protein CASSPLAGGHYEQYF.

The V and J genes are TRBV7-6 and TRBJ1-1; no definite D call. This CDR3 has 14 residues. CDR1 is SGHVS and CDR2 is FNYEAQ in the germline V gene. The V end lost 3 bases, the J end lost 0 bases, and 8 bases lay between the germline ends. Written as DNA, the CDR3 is TGTGCCAGCAGCTTCAACTCGGTGAACACTGAAGCTTTCTTT. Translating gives CASSFNSVNTEAFF.

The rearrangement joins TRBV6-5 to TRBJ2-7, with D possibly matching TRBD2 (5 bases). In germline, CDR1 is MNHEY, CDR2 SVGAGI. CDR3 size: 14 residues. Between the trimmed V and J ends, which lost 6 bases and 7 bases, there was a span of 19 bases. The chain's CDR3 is CASRFAHESGEQYF. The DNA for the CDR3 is TGTGCCAGCAGGTTCGCTCATGAGTCGGGGGAGCAGTACTTC.

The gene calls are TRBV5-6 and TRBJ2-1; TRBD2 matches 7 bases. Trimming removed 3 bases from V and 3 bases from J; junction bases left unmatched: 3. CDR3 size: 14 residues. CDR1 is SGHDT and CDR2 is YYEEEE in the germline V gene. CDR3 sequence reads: CASSYGTNYNEQFF. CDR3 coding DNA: TGTGCCAGCAGCTACGGGACTAACTACAATGAGCAGTTCTTC.

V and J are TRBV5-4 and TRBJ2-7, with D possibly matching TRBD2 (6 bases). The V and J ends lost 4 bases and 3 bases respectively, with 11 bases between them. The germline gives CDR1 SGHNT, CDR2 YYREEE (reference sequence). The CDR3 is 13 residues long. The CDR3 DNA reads TGTGCCAGCAGCCGCGGGACTGGCTACGAGCAGTACTTC. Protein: CASSRGTGYEQYF.